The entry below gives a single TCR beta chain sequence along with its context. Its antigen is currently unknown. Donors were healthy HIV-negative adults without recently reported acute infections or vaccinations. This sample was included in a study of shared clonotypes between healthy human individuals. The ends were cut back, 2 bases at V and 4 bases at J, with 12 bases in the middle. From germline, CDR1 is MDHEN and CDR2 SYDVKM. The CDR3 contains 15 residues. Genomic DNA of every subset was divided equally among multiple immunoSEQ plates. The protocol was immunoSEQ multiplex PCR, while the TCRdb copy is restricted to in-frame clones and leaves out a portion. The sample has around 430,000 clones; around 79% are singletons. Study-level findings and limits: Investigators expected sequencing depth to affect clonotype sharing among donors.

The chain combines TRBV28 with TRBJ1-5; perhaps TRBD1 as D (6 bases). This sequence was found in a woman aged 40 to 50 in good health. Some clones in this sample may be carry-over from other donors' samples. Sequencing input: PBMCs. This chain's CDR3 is CASSLGQSENQPQHF. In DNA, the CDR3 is TGTGCCAGCAGTTTAGGACAGTCGGAAAATCAGCCCCAGCATTTT.